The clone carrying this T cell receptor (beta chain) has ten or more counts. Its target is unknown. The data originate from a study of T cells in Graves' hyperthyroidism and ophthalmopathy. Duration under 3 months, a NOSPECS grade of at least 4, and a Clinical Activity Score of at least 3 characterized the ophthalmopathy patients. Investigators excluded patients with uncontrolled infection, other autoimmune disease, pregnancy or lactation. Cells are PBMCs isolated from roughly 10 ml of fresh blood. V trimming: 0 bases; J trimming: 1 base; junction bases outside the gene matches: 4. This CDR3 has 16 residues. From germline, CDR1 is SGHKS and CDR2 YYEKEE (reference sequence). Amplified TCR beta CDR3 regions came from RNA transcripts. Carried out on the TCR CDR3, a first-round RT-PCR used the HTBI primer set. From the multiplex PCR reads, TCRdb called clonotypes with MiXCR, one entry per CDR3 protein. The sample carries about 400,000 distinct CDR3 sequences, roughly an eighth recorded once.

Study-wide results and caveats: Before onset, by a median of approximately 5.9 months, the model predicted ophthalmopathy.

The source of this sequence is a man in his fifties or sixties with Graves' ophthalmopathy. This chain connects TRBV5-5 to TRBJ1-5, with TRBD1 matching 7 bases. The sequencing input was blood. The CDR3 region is CASSLGAGGSNQPQHF. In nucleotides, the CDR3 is TGTGCCAGCAGCTTGGGGGCAGGGGGAAGCAATCAGCCCCAGCATTTT.